The present TCR beta chain was sequenced within a study of blood T cell repertoires in COVID-19. In its sample, this clone was seen once. V was pared by 1 base and J by 7 bases, with 11 bases of the junction left unmatched. This CDR3 spans 17 amino acids. Germline V gene lookup returns CDR1 SEHNR and CDR2 FQNEAQ (reference sequence). In the original analysis: Reference gene primer amplification gave estimated nucleated cell counts. The data were produced by immunoSEQ multiplex PCR, yet TCRdb's version contains in-frame clones alone and is incomplete. That table is the source of V, J and clone size, and D and trimming were worked out from the DNA. The table records fewer than 500,000 clones, 80% to 90% of them present only once.

The chain has TRBV7-9 and TRBJ2-1; 9 bases line up with TRBD2. Sequencing was carried out using PBMCs or T cells enriched from blood (not recorded which). The clonotype originates from a man younger than 45 who had recovered from COVID-19. The CDR3 DNA follows: TGTGCCAGCAGCTTAGGGGATAGCGGGGGCCAGGGAAATGAGCAGTTCTTC. It specifies CASSLGDSGGQGNEQFF.